Included here is one T cell receptor beta chain sequence, with context. Its antigen is not known. The sample belongs to a study of cytomegalovirus exposure and HLA in healthy donors. Whole-study findings and limits: Using the classifier, cytomegalovirus status was reportedly diagnosed with high specificity and sensitivity.

The V segment lost 4 bases and the J segment 7 bases; nucleotides outside the gene matches: 6. The CDR3 has 15 amino acids. The germline gives CDR1 SGHDT, CDR2 YYEEEE. Profiled with immunoSEQ multiplex PCR; TCRdb holds only in-frame clones, not every one. The data show some 170,000 clones, about 89% seen once. J is TRBJ1-6 and V is TRBV5-6; 9 bases are a match to TRBD1. What was sequenced was PBMCs. The TCR was taken from a man aged 25 to 45 in good health and CMV-seropositive. Here the CDR3 DNA reads TGTGCCAGCAGCGCAAACAGGGGGCTAAATTCACCCCTCCACTTT. As protein: CASSANRGLNSPLHF.